This passage covers 10 T cell receptor beta chains from one sample sequenced in a study of shared clonotypes between healthy human individuals. Some clones are missing from TCRdb's copy, which holds only in-frame ones; the method was immunoSEQ multiplex PCR. The table includes approximately 1,500,000 clones, about 98% detected once. The sample consisted of naive CD4+ T cells sorted from blood. Subset denoted: CD45RA+ positively selected. These TCRs come from a young man in good health.

The chain employs TRBV5-1 and TRBJ2-1, with D possibly being TRBD2 (5 bases). The V and J ends lost 0 bases and 5 bases respectively, with 12 bases between them. There are 15 residues in the CDR3. In germline, CDR1 is SGHRS, CDR2 YFSETQ. The CDR3 sequence is CASSLGLWGDNEQFF. CDR3 bases: TGCGCCAGCAGCTTGGGACTTTGGGGAGACAATGAGCAGTTCTTC.

Notes on this clone: This CDR3 is also generated by other DNA sequences in the sample. This rearrangement joins TRBV18 to TRBJ2-3; D may be TRBD1 (5 bases). The CDR3 covers 14 residues. Trimming shortened V by 3 bases and J by 0 bases, and 7 bases separated the two germline ends. CDR1 is KGHSH and CDR2 is LQKENI in the germline V gene. This chain's CDR3 is CASSPTASTDTQYF. As DNA, the CDR3 is TGTGCCAGCTCACCGACAGCCAGCACAGATACGCAGTATTTT. The whole variable domain, filled in from reference TRBV18 and TRBJ2-3, reads NAGVMQNPRHLVRRRGQEARLRCSPMKGHSHVYWYRQLPEEGLKFMVYLQKENIIDESGMPKERFSAEFPKEGPSILRIQQVVRGDSAAYFCASSPTASTDTQYFGPGTRLTVL.

The J gene is TRBJ2-1, the V gene TRBV28, with D possibly being TRBD1 (5 bases). Germline CDR1 reads MDHEN; CDR2 reads SYDVKM. This CDR3 has 18 residues. Between the trimmed V and J ends, which lost 4 bases and 4 bases, there was a span of 23 bases. CDR3: CASSSPGDRPTGYNEQFF. DNA for the CDR3: TGTGCCAGCAGTTCACCAGGAGACAGACCAACTGGATACAATGAGCAGTTCTTC.

This clone occurred once. This rearrangement joins TRBV5-1 to TRBJ2-1, with a weak D call TRBD2 (7 bases). V was trimmed by 3 bases and J by 7 bases, leaving 20 bases between them. This CDR3 comprises 16 residues. CDR1 and CDR2 from the germline V gene are SGHRS and YFSETQ. The CDR3 sequence: CASSWGLAEPYNEQFF. CDR3 nucleotide sequence: TGCGCCAGCAGCTGGGGGCTAGCGGAGCCATATAATGAGCAGTTCTTC. Variable domain in full (rest from reference TRBV5-1 and TRBJ2-1): KAGVTQTPRYLIKTRGQQVTLSCSPISGHRSVSWYQQTPGQGLQFLFEYFSETQRNKGNFPGRFSGRQFSNSRSEMNVSTLELGDSALYLCASSWGLAEPYNEQFFGPGTRLTVL.

Remarks on this clone: The sample holds other DNA sequences that translate to the same CDR3. The rearrangement joins TRBV9 to TRBJ2-5; 7 bases are shared with TRBD1. CDR1 SGDLS and CDR2 YYNGEE come from the germline V gene. V was clipped by 4 bases and J by 1 base; unmatched bases: 7. The CDR3 totals 15 residues. CDR3 sequence (DNA): TGTGCCAGCAGCCCCCGACAGGGTATCCAAGAGACCCAGTACTTC. Protein product: CASSPRQGIQETQYF.

V is TRBV7-8 and J is TRBJ1-5, with a weak D call TRBD1 (6 bases). The CDR3 covers 19 residues. Germline CDR1 is SGHVS and CDR2 is FQNEAQ. Trimming shortened V by 2 bases and J by 7 bases, and 27 bases separated the two germline ends. The CDR3 DNA follows: TGTGCCAGCAGCTTATCCCTTCGCGAGGCAGGGGCAGGTTCCCAGCCCCAGCATTTT. Translating it yields CASSLSLREAGAGSQPQHF.

The rearrangement uses TRBV27 and TRBJ2-7, with 7 bases aligning to TRBD1. Looked up from germline, CDR1 is MNHEY and CDR2 is SMNVEV (reference sequence). The CDR3 contains 14 residues. V trimming: 3 bases; J trimming: 3 bases; junction bases outside the gene matches: 5. The CDR3 protein is CASSLRTGGYEQYF. CDR3 nucleotide sequence: TGTGCCAGCAGTTTGAGGACAGGAGGCTACGAGCAGTACTTC.

This clone appeared a single time. V and J are TRBV5-1 and TRBJ2-2; TRBD2 agrees at 8 bases. The CDR3 extends over 16 amino acids. V lost 3 bases to trimming and J lost 6 bases; unmatched junction nucleotides: 10. In germline, CDR1 is SGHRS, CDR2 YFSETQ. The CDR3 loop reads CASSSTPGGPAGELFF. The CDR3, as DNA: TGCGCCAGCAGCTCAACCCCGGGAGGGCCGGCCGGGGAGCTGTTTTTT. Full variable domain (outside the CDR3, taken from reference TRBV5-1 and TRBJ2-2): KAGVTQTPRYLIKTRGQQVTLSCSPISGHRSVSWYQQTPGQGLQFLFEYFSETQRNKGNFPGRFSGRQFSNSRSEMNVSTLELGDSALYLCASSSTPGGPAGELFFGEGSRLTVL.

The chain couples TRBV2 to TRBJ1-3; D is uncertain. The V gene's germline CDR1 is SNHLY and CDR2 FYNNEI. The CDR3 has 15 amino acids. The V and J ends lost 4 bases and 2 bases respectively, with 12 bases between them. CDR3 in amino acids: CASSGDMEPGNTIYF. For the CDR3, the DNA is TGTGCCAGCAGTGGCGACATGGAACCTGGAAACACCATATATTTT.

The chain employs TRBV7-3 and TRBJ2-5; a weak D match, TRBD2 (6 bases). The V end lost 5 bases, the J end lost 8 bases, and 9 bases lay between the germline ends. This CDR3 is 11 amino acids long. Germline values: CDR1 SGHTA, CDR2 FQGTGA. The CDR3 nucleotides are TGTGCCAGCAGCCTCGGGGGTACCCAGTACTTC. Encoded protein: CASSLGGTQYF.